This record looks at one T cell receptor beta chain sequence and its context. Original handling: Amplification of reference gene primers provided the estimated nucleated cell counts. Generated by immunoSEQ multiplex PCR, the TCRdb table keeps only in-frame clones and is missing some. V and J calls and clone size follow that table, whereas D and trimming were derived from the DNA. This sample has some 300,000 clones; approximately 90% occur once, and the top ten carry roughly 5.9%. This record comes from a study of blood T cell repertoires in COVID-19. Study background: Collection of acute and convalescent COVID-19 samples took place in the United States, Italy and Spain. From T cells, B-cell-depleted T cells, or PBMCs came the material, which was cDNA or gDNA.

Source material: peripheral blood. This sequence was found in a woman between 50 and 59 years old with COVID-19, enrolled during active disease.

The CDR3 nucleotides read TGTGCCAGCAGCTATACAGGGGGACGGACCGGGGAGCTGTTTTTT. It codes for CASSYTGGRTGELFF. V usage is TRBV11-2 and J usage is TRBJ2-2; 8 bases fit TRBD1. The trim removed 4 bases at V and 5 bases at J, leaving 6 bases unmatched. This CDR3 region has 15 residues. Germline CDR1 reads SGHAT; CDR2 reads FQNNGV.